These 30 T cell receptor beta chains originate from one sample sequenced in a study of blood T cell repertoires in COVID-19. The protocol was immunoSEQ multiplex PCR, while the TCRdb copy is restricted to in-frame clones and leaves out a portion. Here the sample spans about 430,000 clones, 70% to 90% being singletons. What was sequenced was peripheral blood. All receptors derive from a man between 18 and 35 years old with COVID-19, enrolled during active disease.

This clone was counted a few times. V gene TRBV5-1 combines with J gene TRBJ1-1; no firm D call. The CDR3 contains 15 residues. Germline loops: CDR1 SGHRS, CDR2 YFSETQ. The germline V and J ends were trimmed by 1 base and 0 bases, with 10 bases remaining between them. CDR3 nucleotide sequence: TGCGCCAGCAGCTTGTACAGCCCAATGAACACTGAAGCTTTCTTT. This translates into CASSLYSPMNTEAFF.

This clone has only one observation. This chain uses TRBV7-3 with TRBJ2-3; tentatively, D is TRBD2 (5 bases). The CDR3 extends over 14 amino acids. Germline CDR1 and CDR2: SGHTA and FQGTGA. Trimming took 2 bases from V and 5 from J, leaving 11 bases between them. The CDR3 protein is CASSLYGRKDTQYF. In DNA, the CDR3 is TGTGCCAGCAGCTTATATGGGAGAAAAGATACGCAGTATTTT.

This sequence joins TRBV7-9 and TRBJ1-1; 9 nucleotides line up with TRBD1. CDR3 size: 15 residues. CDR1 and CDR2 from the germline V gene are SEHNR and FQNEAQ (reference sequence). J was trimmed by 5 bases and V by 1 base; bases with no gene match: 5. DNA for the CDR3: TGTGCCAGCAGCTTAGGAGGGACAGGGATAACTGAAGCTTTCTTT. Translated, it gives CASSLGGTGITEAFF.

J is TRBJ2-3 and V is TRBV7-9, with TRBD1 matching over 7 bases. CDR1 and CDR2 from the germline V gene are SEHNR and FQNEAQ (reference sequence). This CDR3 region has 13 residues. After removal of 5 bases from V and 4 bases from J, the junction contained 3 bases not matched to a gene. The CDR3 loop reads CASSLGQADTQYF. Here the CDR3 DNA reads TGTGCCAGCAGCCTAGGACAGGCAGATACGCAGTATTTT.

This clone was seen once. V usage is TRBV21-1 and J usage is TRBJ2-5; TRBD2, the table's D call, lacks a check against the DNA. TRBV21-1 is annotated as a pseudogene. This CDR3 has 15 amino acids. The CDR3 loop is CASSKSPGKEETQYF. In DNA form, the CDR3 reads TGTGCCAGCAGCAAATCCCCCGGGAAGGAAGAGACCCAGTACTTC.

The chain couples TRBV5-6 to TRBJ2-2, with TRBD2 matching 10 bases. CDR3 length: 15 amino acids. Germline loops: CDR1 SGHDT, CDR2 YYEEEE. V lost 4 bases, J lost 5 bases, and 5 bases stayed unmatched. The CDR3 loop is CASSPELAGTGELFF. The DNA of the CDR3 is TGTGCCAGCAGCCCGGAACTAGCGGGAACCGGGGAGCTGTTTTTT.

The genes are TRBV10-3 and TRBJ2-5, with 10 bases identical to TRBD1. Germline lookup yields CDR1 ENHRY and CDR2 SYGVKD. Trimming took 5 bases from V and 3 from J; bases not matched to a gene: 3. The CDR3 consists of 14 residues. CDR3 sequence reads: CAISRQGAKETQYF. The CDR3 DNA reads TGTGCCATCAGTCGACAGGGGGCAAAAGAGACCCAGTACTTC.

The chain joins TRBV6-1 to TRBJ2-5; no clear D. The germline V and J ends were trimmed by 1 base and 2 bases, with 8 bases remaining between them. The CDR3 runs 14 residues. CDR1 is MNHNS and CDR2 is SASEGT in the germline V gene. DNA for the CDR3: TGTGCCAGCAGTGAAGGCGCCCTTCAAGAGACCCAGTACTTC. This gives the protein CASSEGALQETQYF.

V gene TRBV27 combines with J gene TRBJ2-1; 9 bases are shared with TRBD2. Germline trimming cut 4 bases from V and 10 bases from J; bases unmatched to any gene: 8. The CDR3 runs 14 residues. The germline V gene has CDR1 MNHEY and CDR2 SMNVEV (reference sequence). CDR3 sequence (DNA): TGTGCCAGCAGTTCGGGTCTAGCGGGAAGGGAGCAGTTCTTC. As protein: CASSSGLAGREQFF.

The chain is built from TRBV24-1 and TRBJ2-5; possibly TRBD2 for D (5 bases). Germline CDR1 and CDR2: KGHDR and SFDVKD. The CDR3 loop spans 14 amino acids. V lost 1 base, J lost 5 bases, and 10 bases lay in between. CDR3 in amino acids: CATSDFSGSETQYF. The CDR3 nucleotides are TGTGCCACCAGTGATTTTTCGGGGTCGGAGACCCAGTACTTC.

V gene TRBV13 combines with J gene TRBJ2-7; D is perhaps TRBD2 (6 bases). V dropped 5 bases and J dropped 3 bases, with 14 bases sitting between them. The CDR3 is 14 residues long. Germline assignment: CDR1 PRHDT and CDR2 FYEKMQ (reference sequence). CDR3 in DNA: TGTGCCAGCAGCCCCCAATACGGGGGCTACGAGCAGTACTTC. Its protein is CASSPQYGGYEQYF.

The chain is built from TRBV2 and TRBJ2-5; possible D gene TRBD1, 5 bases. This CDR3 is built from 18 residues. Between the trimmed V and J ends, which lost 0 bases and 2 bases, there was a span of 19 bases. The germline V gene encodes CDR1 SNHLY and CDR2 FYNNEI. The CDR3 is CASSEATLTVTSQETQYF. The CDR3 DNA sequence: TGTGCCAGCAGTGAAGCGACTTTGACAGTTACCTCACAAGAGACCCAGTACTTC.

J is TRBJ2-5 and V is TRBV6-9; D is possibly TRBD1 (5 bases). The V gene lost 1 base and the J gene lost 1 base, with 10 bases spanning the gap. The CDR3 length is 15 residues. Germline V lookup: CDR1 MNHGY, CDR2 SVAAGI. CDR3 nucleotides: TGTGCCAGCAGTTATTTAATAGGGGCCCAAGAGACCCAGTACTTC. It codes for CASSYLIGAQETQYF.

V gene TRBV2 combines with J gene TRBJ1-4; TRBD1 agrees at 9 bases. CDR3 size: 15 residues. J was trimmed by 2 bases and V by 6 bases; bases with no gene match: 4. Germline CDR1 reads SNHLY; CDR2 reads FYNNEI. The CDR3, as DNA: TGTGCCAGCAGGGTTGGACAGGGGACTAATGAAAAACTGTTTTTT. This codes for CASRVGQGTNEKLFF. Variable domain in full (rest from reference TRBV2 and TRBJ1-4): EPEVTQTPSHQVTQMGQEVILRCVPISNHLYFYWYRQILGQKVEFLVSFYNNEISEKSEIFDDQFSVERPDGSNFTLKIRSTKLEDSAMYFCASRVGQGTNEKLFFGSGTQLSVL.

This sequence joins TRBV5-5 and TRBJ2-3; TRBD2 agrees at 10 bases. The V gene's germline CDR1 is SGHKS and CDR2 YYEKEE (reference sequence). The CDR3 spans 17 residues. The V gene end was trimmed by 0 bases and the J gene end by 6 bases; junction bases not matched to a gene: 10. The CDR3 reads CASSLGLLAGAGDTQYF. The DNA for the CDR3 is TGTGCCAGCAGCTTGGGGCTCCTAGCGGGGGCCGGGGATACGCAGTATTTT.

The chain employs TRBV4-1 and TRBJ2-2, with D possibly being TRBD2 (5 bases). The CDR3 length is 14 residues. Germline lookup yields CDR1 MGHRA and CDR2 YSYEKL. The V end lost 5 bases, the J end lost 5 bases, and 12 bases lay between the germline ends. The CDR3 protein is CASSRELLTGELFF. The DNA of the CDR3 is TGCGCCAGCAGCAGGGAGCTTTTAACCGGGGAGCTGTTTTTT.

This chain links TRBV13 with TRBJ2-1; TRBD2 matches 7 bases. The V gene end was trimmed by 1 base and the J gene end by 7 bases; junction bases not matched to a gene: 10. Germline V lookup: CDR1 PRHDT, CDR2 FYEKMQ (reference sequence). The length of the CDR3 is 16 residues. In nucleotides, the CDR3 is TGTGCCAGCAGCTTAGACCTCGCGGGAGTTAGGAATGAGCAGTTCTTC. Residues: CASSLDLAGVRNEQFF.

The chain joins TRBV5-8 to TRBJ1-5, with a possible D match to TRBD1 (6 bases). Germline lookup yields CDR1 SGHTS and CDR2 YDEGEE. V gave up 4 bases and J gave up 2 bases, with 10 bases separating them. CDR3 length equals 14 residues. The CDR3 sequence is CASSHYRGNQPQHF. The CDR3 DNA is TGTGCCAGCAGCCATTACAGGGGCAATCAGCCCCAGCATTTT.

The genes are TRBV18 and TRBJ1-6; 8 nucleotides line up with TRBD1. Trimming at V came to 6 bases and at J to 9 bases, leaving 7 bases not matched to a gene. Germline assignment: CDR1 KGHSH and CDR2 LQKENI. This CDR3 has 14 amino acids. For the CDR3, the DNA is TGTGCCAGCTCCCTGGACAGGGAGGGTTCACCCCTCCACTTT. Translated, it gives CASSLDREGSPLHF.

This chain uses TRBV3-1 (or the pseudogene TRBV3-2) with TRBJ1-1; 7 bases line up with TRBD1. CDR1 and CDR2 from the germline V gene are LGHDT and YNNKEL (reference sequence). With 1 base clipped from V and 0 bases from J, the junction kept 5 bases outside the gene matches. This CDR3 comprises 16 residues. CDR3 sequence (DNA): TGTGCCAGCAGCCAAGCGACAGGGCCCTTGAACACTGAAGCTTTCTTT. Its translation: CASSQATGPLNTEAFF.

The chain has TRBV5-1 and TRBJ2-2, with TRBD2 matching 8 bases. With 2 bases clipped from V and 6 bases from J, the junction kept 9 bases outside the gene matches. Germline V gene lookup returns CDR1 SGHRS and CDR2 YFSETQ. There are 16 residues in the CDR3. The CDR3 coding sequence is TGCGCCAGCAGCTTTGAGAGCGGGGGCGGTCCCGGGGAGCTGTTTTTT. Translated, it gives CASSFESGGGPGELFF.

J is TRBJ2-5 and V is TRBV6-5; D unclear. The V end lost 0 bases, the J end lost 1 base, and 6 bases lay between the germline ends. CDR1 and CDR2 (germline): MNHEY, SVGAGI. CDR3 length: 14 residues. CDR3 in amino acids: CASSYSYLQETQYF. The CDR3 DNA reads as TGTGCCAGCAGTTACTCATATCTCCAAGAGACCCAGTACTTC.

The chain carries TRBV9 and TRBJ2-7, with TRBD2 matching 9 bases. Germline assignment: CDR1 SGDLS and CDR2 YYNGEE. The CDR3 is made up of 17 amino acids. V trimming: 4 bases; J trimming: 2 bases; junction bases outside the gene matches: 13. The CDR3 coding sequence is TGTGCCAGCAGCCCAGCTGGGTCAGCTAGCGGGGCCTACGAGCAGTACTTC. Protein product: CASSPAGSASGAYEQYF.

The chain employs TRBV13 and TRBJ2-6; the match to TRBD1 covers 10 bases. J was trimmed by 4 bases and V by 3 bases; bases with no gene match: 6. CDR1 and CDR2 (germline): PRHDT, FYEKMQ (reference sequence). The CDR3 is 17 amino acids. The DNA for the CDR3 is TGTGCCAGCAGCTTGACAGGGGGCGCAGTAGGGGCCAACGTCCTGACTTTC. Translation gives CASSLTGGAVGANVLTF.

The chain recombines TRBV24-1 with TRBJ2-3; 7 bases fit TRBD1. V lost 0 bases, J lost 6 bases, and 2 bases stayed unmatched. The CDR3 runs 14 residues. Looked up from germline, CDR1 is KGHDR and CDR2 is SFDVKD. CDR3 sequence (DNA): TGTGCCACCAGTGATTTGGGGACAGCTGATACGCAGTATTTT. This encodes CATSDLGTADTQYF.

The chain is built from TRBV6-6 and TRBJ1-2; a possible D gene is TRBD1 (6 bases). CDR3 length: 14 amino acids. Germline CDR1 and CDR2: MNHNY and SVGAGI (reference sequence). V lost 0 bases and J lost 1, with 6 bases in between. This CDR3 reads CASSYSDSNYGYTF. In DNA form, the CDR3 reads TGTGCCAGCAGTTACTCGGACAGTAACTATGGCTACACCTTC.

V gene TRBV4-1 combines with J gene TRBJ2-1; D perhaps matches TRBD2 (6 bases). The CDR3 runs 15 residues. Deletions cut 4 bases from V and 0 bases from J, with 10 bases between. CDR1 MGHRA and CDR2 YSYEKL come from the germline V gene. The CDR3 coding sequence is TGCGCCAGCAGCCTCCTCGGGAGCTCCTACAATGAGCAGTTCTTC. It translates to CASSLLGSSYNEQFF.

This chain links TRBV11-2 with TRBJ2-2; the D gene is possibly TRBD2 (6 bases). The CDR3 runs to 15 residues. Trimming shortened V by 1 base and J by 0 bases, and 6 bases separated the two germline ends. Germline loops: CDR1 SGHAT, CDR2 FQNNGV. This CDR3 is CASSLAGANTGELFF. The DNA for the CDR3 is TGTGCCAGCAGCTTAGCGGGAGCGAACACCGGGGAGCTGTTTTTT.

This chain uses TRBV6-9 with TRBJ2-7, with D unresolved. Germline V gene data show CDR1 as MNHGY and CDR2 as SVAAGI. Trimming cost V 6 bases and J 6 bases, with 12 bases left between them. This CDR3 comprises 12 residues. CDR3 sequence reads: CASSSQVFEQYF. The CDR3, as DNA: TGTGCCAGCAGCTCCCAGGTATTCGAGCAGTACTTC.

The chain links TRBV7-9 to TRBJ2-6; D is perhaps TRBD2 (6 bases). V shed 10 bases and J shed 2 bases, with 18 bases lying between them. The V gene's germline CDR1 is SEHNR and CDR2 FQNEAQ (reference sequence). The CDR3 extends over 16 amino acids. In nucleotides, the CDR3 is TGTGCCACCCGGGACTCCTCCCCGCCTGGGGCCAACGTCCTGACTTTC. Translated: CATRDSSPPGANVLTF.